Presented here are 2 T cell receptor beta chains from one specimen sequenced in a study of blood T cells in healthy people across ages. For the second PCR, which ran for about 6 to 11 cycles, a sample-barcoded 5' primer and a J-beta primer mix were used. TCRdb redid the calling of the 5' RACE reads with MiXCR, one entry per CDR3 protein. The sample comprises about 780,000 distinct CDR3 sequences, around 45% of which are singletons, and about a sixth rests with the top ten. The specimen sequenced was blood. The receptors stem from a man older than 75 in good health.

There are many counts of this clonotype. The J gene is TRBJ1-1, the V gene TRBV29-1; TRBD1 matches at 9 bases. This CDR3 is 13 amino acids long. Trimming removed 7 bases from V and 5 bases from J; junction bases left unmatched: 8. The germline gives CDR1 SQVTM, CDR2 ANQGSEA. The CDR3 DNA is TGCAGCGCTACGACAGGGGGGTTGACTGAAGCTTTCTTT. It encodes CSATTGGLTEAFF.

This chain links TRBV3-1 with TRBJ1-6; possible D gene TRBD1, 6 bases. The V end was cut by 1 base, the J end by 11 bases, with 12 bases between. This CDR3 region has 14 residues. Germline V gene lookup returns CDR1 LGHDT and CDR2 YNNKEL (reference sequence). The CDR3: CASSQGQGHPPLHF. The CDR3 DNA sequence: TGTGCCAGCAGCCAAGGCCAGGGACATCCACCCCTCCACTTT. The full variable domain, completed using reference TRBV3-1 and TRBJ1-6, is DTAVSQTPKYLVTQMGNDKSIKCEQNLGHDTMYWYKQDSKKFLKIMFSYNNKELIINETVPNRFSPKSPDKAHLNLHINSLELGDSAVYFCASSQGQGHPPLHFGNGTRLTVT.